Sequencing of this T cell receptor beta chain was carried out in a study of blood T cell repertoires in COVID-19. Study as a whole: The samples span acute and convalescent COVID-19 from the United States, Italy and Spain. PBMCs, B-cell-depleted T cells, or T cells provided the cDNA or gDNA that made up the material.

Original processing methods: Estimates of nucleated cell counts were drawn from the amplification of reference gene primers. Data came from immunoSEQ multiplex PCR; TCRdb stores just in-frame clones and leaves some out. The V and J calls and clone size come from that table; D and trimming were worked out from the DNA. Of more than 65,000 clones detected, 80% to 90% appear once; the ten largest clones hold 8.5% to 10%. Germline V gene sequence: CDR1 LNHDA, CDR2 SQIVND (reference sequence). V was shortened by 8 bases and J by 0 bases, with 20 bases between the two germline ends. This CDR3 region has 17 residues.

The receptor was isolated from a man aged 50-60 years with acute or convalescent COVID-19. The J gene is TRBJ1-5, the V gene TRBV19; a weak D match, TRBD1 (5 bases). Sequencing was done on a sample of peripheral blood. CDR3 sequence: CASLAGRSDRSNQPQHF. The CDR3 DNA follows: TGTGCCAGTCTGGCAGGGAGGAGTGATCGTAGCAATCAGCCCCAGCATTTT.